The source of this T cell receptor (beta chain) is a study of cytomegalovirus exposure and HLA in healthy donors. Study as a whole: The study placed approximately 81% of its approximately 400 genotyped donors in the Caucasian-associated ancestry cluster.

Overall study results and limits: Cytomegalovirus status, reportedly, was diagnosed with high specificity and sensitivity by the classifier. Being productive about 87% or about 30% of the time was typical of most TCR beta V segments in an earlier analysis. What was likely a sequencing artifact was a cluster of highly shared sequence variants.

On this clone: Its specificity is unknown.

A multiplex PCR was run with 60 Vbeta primers and 13 Jbeta primers. Sequenced by immunoSEQ multiplex PCR; TCRdb stores in-frame clones only, minus some. The table lists some 99,000 clones, 73% of them singletons. The CDR3 spans 16 residues. With 4 bases clipped from V and 6 bases from J, the junction kept 8 bases outside the gene matches. Germline V lookup: CDR1 SGHNT, CDR2 YENEEA. This chain connects TRBV11-3 to TRBJ2-1, with TRBD2 matching over 11 bases. Sequenced: PBMCs. This clonotype was obtained from a middle-aged man in good health and CMV-seronegative. CDR3 in DNA: TGTGCCAGCAGCTCTCATTCGACTAGCGGGGTCAATGAGCAGTTCTTC. Translation: CASSSHSTSGVNEQFF.